Given below is one T cell receptor (beta chain) in context. The antigen is unknown. The data originate from a study of blood T cells in healthy people across ages. Study findings and constraints: More naive CD4+ cells and higher diversity marked long-lived donors relative to aged donors.

The CDR3 length is 19 residues. Germline V gene sequence: CDR1 SEHNR, CDR2 FQNEAQ (reference sequence). Trimming pared 11 bases from V and 7 bases from J, leaving 36 bases between. Isolated PBMCs totaled at least 6 million in each sample. Using a J-beta primer mix together with a sample-barcoded 5' primer, a second PCR was run for roughly 6 to 12 cycles. Each cDNA molecule, via a template-switch adaptor with 12 random nucleotides, was tagged. TCRdb recomputed calls from the 5' RACE reads with MiXCR, one row per CDR3 protein. Among around 1.5 million distinct CDR3 sequences listed, approximately 60% were seen once.

The chain uses TRBV7-9 and TRBJ2-1, with D perhaps TRBD2 (5 bases). The specimen was blood. The TCR originated in a man aged 18 to 29 in good health. CDR3 nucleotide sequence: TGTGCCGCAGCGACGGAGGCTCTGGCGAATATCTTCAATCCTAATGAGCAGTTCTTC. Residues: CAAATEALANIFNPNEQFF.